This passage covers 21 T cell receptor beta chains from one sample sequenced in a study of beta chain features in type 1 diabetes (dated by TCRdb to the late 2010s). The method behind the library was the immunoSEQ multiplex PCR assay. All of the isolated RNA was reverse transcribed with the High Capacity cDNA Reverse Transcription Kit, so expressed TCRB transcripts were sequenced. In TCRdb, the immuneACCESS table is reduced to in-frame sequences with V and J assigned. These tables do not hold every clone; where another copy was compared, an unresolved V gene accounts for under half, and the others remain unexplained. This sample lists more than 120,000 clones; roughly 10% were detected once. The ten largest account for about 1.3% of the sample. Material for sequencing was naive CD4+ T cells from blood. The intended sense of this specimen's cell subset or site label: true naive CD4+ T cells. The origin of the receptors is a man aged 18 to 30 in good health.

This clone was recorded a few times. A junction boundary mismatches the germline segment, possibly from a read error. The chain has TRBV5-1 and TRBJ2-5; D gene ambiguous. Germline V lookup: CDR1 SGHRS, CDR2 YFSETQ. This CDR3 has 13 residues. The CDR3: CASSLAYRETQYF. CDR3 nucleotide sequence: TGTGCCAGCAGCTTGGCTTACAGAGAGACCCAGTACTTC.

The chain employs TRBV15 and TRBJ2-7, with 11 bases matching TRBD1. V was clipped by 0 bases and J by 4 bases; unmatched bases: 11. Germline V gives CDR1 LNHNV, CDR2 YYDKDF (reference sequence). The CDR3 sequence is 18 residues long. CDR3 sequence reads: CATSRDFSGTGGQYEQYF. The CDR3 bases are TGTGCCACCAGCAGAGATTTTTCCGGGACAGGGGGTCAGTACGAGCAGTACTTC.

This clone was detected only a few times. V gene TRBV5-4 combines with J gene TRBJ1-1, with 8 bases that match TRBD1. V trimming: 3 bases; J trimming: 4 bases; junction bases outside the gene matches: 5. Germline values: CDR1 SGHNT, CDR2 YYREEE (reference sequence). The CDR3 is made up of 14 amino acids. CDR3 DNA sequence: TGTGCCAGCAGCTGGGCAGGGGGCTCCACTGAAGCTTTCTTT. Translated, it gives CASSWAGGSTEAFF. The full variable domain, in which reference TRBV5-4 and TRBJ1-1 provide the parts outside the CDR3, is ETGVTQSPTHLIKTRGQQVTLRCSSQSGHNTVSWYQQALGQGPQFIFQYYREEENGRGNFPPRFSGLQFPNYSSELNVNALELDDSALYLCASSWAGGSTEAFFGQGTRLTVV.

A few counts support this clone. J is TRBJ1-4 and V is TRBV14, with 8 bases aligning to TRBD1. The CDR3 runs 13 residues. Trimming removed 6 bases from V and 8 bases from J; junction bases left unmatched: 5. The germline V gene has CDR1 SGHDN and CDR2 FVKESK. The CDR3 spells CASSPDRGEKLFF. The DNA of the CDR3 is TGTGCCAGCAGTCCCGACAGGGGAGAAAAACTGTTTTTT.

This CDR3 is CASSLAGQSSYEQYF. For the CDR3, the DNA is TGTGCCAGCAGCTTAGCGGGACAGAGCTCCTACGAGCAGTACTTC. The rearrangement joins TRBV11-2 to TRBJ2-7, with TRBD1 identical over 7 bases. Trimming took 1 base from V and 0 from J; bases not matched to a gene: 3. Germline V lookup: CDR1 SGHAT, CDR2 FQNNGV. This CDR3 comprises 15 residues.

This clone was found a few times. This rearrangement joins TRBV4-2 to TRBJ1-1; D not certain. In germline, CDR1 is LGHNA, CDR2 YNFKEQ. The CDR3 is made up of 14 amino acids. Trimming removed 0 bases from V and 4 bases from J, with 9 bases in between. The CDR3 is CASSQDIEVTEAFF. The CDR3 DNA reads TGTGCCAGCAGCCAAGATATAGAGGTCACTGAAGCTTTCTTT.

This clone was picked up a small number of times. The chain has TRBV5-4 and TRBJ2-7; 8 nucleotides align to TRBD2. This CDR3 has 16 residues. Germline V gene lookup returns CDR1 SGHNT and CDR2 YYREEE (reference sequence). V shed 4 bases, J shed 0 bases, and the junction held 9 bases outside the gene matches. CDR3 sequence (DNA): TGTGCCAGCAGCATAAGGGTAGCGGGGAGCTCCTACGAGCAGTACTTC. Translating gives CASSIRVAGSSYEQYF. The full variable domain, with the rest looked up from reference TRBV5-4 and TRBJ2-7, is ETGVTQSPTHLIKTRGQQVTLRCSSQSGHNTVSWYQQALGQGPQFIFQYYREEENGRGNFPPRFSGLQFPNYSSELNVNALELDDSALYLCASSIRVAGSSYEQYFGPGTRLTVT.

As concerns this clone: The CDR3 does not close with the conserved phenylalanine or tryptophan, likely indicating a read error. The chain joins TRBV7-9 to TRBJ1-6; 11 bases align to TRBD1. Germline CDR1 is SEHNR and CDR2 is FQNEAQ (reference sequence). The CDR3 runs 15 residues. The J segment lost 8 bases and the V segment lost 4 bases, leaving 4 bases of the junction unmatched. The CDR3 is CASSSQDRGHSPLHL. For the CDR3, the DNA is TGTGCCAGCAGCTCCCAGGACAGGGGGCATTCACCCCTCCACCTT.

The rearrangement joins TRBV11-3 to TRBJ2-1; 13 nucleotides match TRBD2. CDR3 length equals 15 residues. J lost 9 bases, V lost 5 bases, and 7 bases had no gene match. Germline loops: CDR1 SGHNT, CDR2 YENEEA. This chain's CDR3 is CASSARTSGGGEQFF. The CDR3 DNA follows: TGTGCCAGCAGCGCCCGGACTAGCGGGGGCGGTGAGCAGTTCTTC.

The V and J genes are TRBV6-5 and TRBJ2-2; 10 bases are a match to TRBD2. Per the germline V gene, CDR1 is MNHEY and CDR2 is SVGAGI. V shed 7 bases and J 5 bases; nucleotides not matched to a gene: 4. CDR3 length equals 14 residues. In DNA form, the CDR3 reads TGTGCCAGCATCCGAGCGGGGGGGACCGGGGAGCTGTTTTTT. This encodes CASIRAGGTGELFF.

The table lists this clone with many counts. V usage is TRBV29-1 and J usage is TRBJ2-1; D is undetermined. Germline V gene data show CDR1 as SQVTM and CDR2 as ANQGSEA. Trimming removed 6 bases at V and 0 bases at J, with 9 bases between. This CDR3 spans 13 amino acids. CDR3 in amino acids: CSVPRSSYNEQFF. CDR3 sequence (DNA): TGCAGCGTGCCCCGTAGCTCCTACAATGAGCAGTTCTTC.

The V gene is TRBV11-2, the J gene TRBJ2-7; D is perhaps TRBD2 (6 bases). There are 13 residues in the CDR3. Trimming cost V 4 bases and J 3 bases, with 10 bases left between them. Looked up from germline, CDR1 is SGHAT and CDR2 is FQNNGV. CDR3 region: CASSSGSSYEQYF. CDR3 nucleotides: TGTGCCAGCAGCTCCGGGAGCAGCTACGAGCAGTACTTC.

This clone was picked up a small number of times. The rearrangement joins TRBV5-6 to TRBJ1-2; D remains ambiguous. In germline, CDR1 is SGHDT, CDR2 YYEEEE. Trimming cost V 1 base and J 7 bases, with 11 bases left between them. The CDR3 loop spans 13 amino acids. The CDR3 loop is CASSLFFGGGYTF. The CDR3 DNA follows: TGTGCCAGCAGCTTGTTCTTCGGAGGTGGCTACACCTTC. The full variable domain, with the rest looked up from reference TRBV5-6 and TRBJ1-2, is DAGVTQSPTHLIKTRGQQVTLRCSPKSGHDTVSWYQQALGQGPQFIFQYYEEEERQRGNFPDRFSGHQFPNYSSELNVNALLLGDSALYLCASSLFFGGGYTFGSGTRLTVV.

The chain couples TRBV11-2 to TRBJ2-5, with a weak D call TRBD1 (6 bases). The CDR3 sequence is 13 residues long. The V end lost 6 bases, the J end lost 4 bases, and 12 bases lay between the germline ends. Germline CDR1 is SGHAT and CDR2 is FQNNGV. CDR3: CASRLTGGETQYF. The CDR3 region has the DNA TGTGCCAGCAGATTGACAGGCGGAGAGACCCAGTACTTC.

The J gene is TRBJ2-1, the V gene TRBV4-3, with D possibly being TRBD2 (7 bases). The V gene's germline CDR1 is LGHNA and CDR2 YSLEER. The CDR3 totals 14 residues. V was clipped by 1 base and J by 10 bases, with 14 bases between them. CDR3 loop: CASSQGAGAPEQFF. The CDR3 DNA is TGCGCCAGCAGCCAAGGTGCGGGGGCGCCGGAGCAGTTCTTC.

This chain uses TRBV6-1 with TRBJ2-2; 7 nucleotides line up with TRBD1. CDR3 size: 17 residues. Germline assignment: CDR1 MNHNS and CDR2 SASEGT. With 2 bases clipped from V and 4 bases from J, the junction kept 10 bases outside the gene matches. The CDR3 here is CASSESLTGWGTGELFF. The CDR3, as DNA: TGTGCCAGCAGTGAATCTTTGACAGGGTGGGGCACCGGGGAGCTGTTTTTT.

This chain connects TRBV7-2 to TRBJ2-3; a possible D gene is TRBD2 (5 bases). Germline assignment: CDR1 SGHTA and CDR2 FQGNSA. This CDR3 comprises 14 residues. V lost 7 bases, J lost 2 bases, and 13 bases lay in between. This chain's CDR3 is CASIRRGFTDTQYF. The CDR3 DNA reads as TGTGCCAGCATCCGGCGCGGGTTCACAGATACGCAGTATTTT.

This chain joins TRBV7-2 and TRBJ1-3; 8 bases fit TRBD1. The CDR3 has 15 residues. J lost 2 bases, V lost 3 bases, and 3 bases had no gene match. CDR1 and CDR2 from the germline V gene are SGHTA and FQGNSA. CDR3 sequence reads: CASSFGQGPGNTIYF. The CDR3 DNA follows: TGTGCCAGCAGCTTTGGACAGGGACCTGGAAACACCATATATTTT.

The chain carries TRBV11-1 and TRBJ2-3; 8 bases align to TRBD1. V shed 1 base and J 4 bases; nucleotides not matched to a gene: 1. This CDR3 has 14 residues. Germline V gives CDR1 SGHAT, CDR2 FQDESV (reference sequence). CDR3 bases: TGTGCCAGCAGCTTAGGGGACAGGCCAGATACGCAGTATTTT. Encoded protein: CASSLGDRPDTQYF. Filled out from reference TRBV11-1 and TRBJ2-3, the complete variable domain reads EAEVAQSPRYKITEKSQAVAFWCDPISGHATLYWYRQILGQGPELLVQFQDESVVDDSQLPKDRFSAERLKGVDSTLKIQPAELGDSAMYLCASSLGDRPDTQYFGPGTRLTVL.

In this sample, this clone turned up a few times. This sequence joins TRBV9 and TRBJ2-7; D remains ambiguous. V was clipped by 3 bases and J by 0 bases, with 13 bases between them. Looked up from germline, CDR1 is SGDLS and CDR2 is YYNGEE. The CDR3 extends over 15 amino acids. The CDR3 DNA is TGTGCCAGCAGCGCCAATGCAGCGACCTCCTACGAGCAGTACTTC. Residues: CASSANAATSYEQYF.

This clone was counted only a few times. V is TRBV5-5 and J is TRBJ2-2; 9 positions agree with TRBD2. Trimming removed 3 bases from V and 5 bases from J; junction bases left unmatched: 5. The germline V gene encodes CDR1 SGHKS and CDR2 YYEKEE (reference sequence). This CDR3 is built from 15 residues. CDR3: CASSSSGGRTGELFF. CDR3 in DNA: TGTGCCAGCAGCTCCAGCGGGGGGCGGACCGGGGAGCTGTTTTTT.